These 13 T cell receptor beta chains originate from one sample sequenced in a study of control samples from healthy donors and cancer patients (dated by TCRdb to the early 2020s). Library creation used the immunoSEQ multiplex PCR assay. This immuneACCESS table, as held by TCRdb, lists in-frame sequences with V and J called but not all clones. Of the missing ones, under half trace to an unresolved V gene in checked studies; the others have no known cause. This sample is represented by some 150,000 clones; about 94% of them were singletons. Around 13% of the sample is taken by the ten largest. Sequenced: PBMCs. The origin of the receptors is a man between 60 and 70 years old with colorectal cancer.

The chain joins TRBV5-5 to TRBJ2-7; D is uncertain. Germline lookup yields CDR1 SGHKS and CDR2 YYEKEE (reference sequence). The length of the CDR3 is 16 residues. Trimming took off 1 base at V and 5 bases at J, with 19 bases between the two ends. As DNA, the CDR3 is TGTGCCAGCAGCTTGTTAGATAACATGTCGATGAACGAGCAGTACTTC. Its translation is CASSLLDNMSMNEQYF.

The CDR3 region is CASSDTYSYNEQFF. CDR3 nucleotide sequence: TGTGCCAGCAGCGACACCTACTCCTACAATGAGCAGTTCTTC. The chain combines TRBV6-5 with TRBJ2-1; D gene unclear. The CDR3 length is 14 residues. Trimming cost V 6 bases and J 0 bases, with 9 bases left between them. The germline CDR1 and CDR2 sequences are MNHEY and SVGAGI.

CDR3 in amino acids: CASSLDGLAGSYEQYF. The CDR3 DNA follows: TGCGCCAGCAGCCTGGATGGACTAGCGGGGTCCTACGAGCAGTACTTC. The genes are TRBV5-1 and TRBJ2-7, with 12 bases matching TRBD2. V was pared by 4 bases and J by 1 base, with 6 bases of the junction left unmatched. The CDR3 consists of 16 residues. Looked up from germline, CDR1 is SGHRS and CDR2 is YFSETQ.

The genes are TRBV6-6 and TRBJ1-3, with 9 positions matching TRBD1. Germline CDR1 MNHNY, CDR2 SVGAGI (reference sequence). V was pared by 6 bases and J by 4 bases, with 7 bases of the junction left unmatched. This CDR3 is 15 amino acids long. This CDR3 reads CASRTTGGVGNTIYF. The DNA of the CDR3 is TGTGCCAGCAGGACAACAGGGGGCGTAGGAAACACCATATATTTT.

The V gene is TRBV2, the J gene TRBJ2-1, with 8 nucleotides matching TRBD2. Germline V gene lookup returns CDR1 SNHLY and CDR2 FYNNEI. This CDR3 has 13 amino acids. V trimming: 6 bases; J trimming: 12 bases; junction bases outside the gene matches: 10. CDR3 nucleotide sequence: TGTGCCAGCAGCCTCGACGGGGGGGTGGCGCAGTTCTTC. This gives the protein CASSLDGGVAQFF.

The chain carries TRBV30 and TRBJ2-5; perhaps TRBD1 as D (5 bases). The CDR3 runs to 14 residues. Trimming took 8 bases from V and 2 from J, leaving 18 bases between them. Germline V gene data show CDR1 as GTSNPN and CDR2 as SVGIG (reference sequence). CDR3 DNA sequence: TGTGCCGGACGTTCAACGCCAGGGCAAGAGACCCAGTACTTC. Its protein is CAGRSTPGQETQYF.

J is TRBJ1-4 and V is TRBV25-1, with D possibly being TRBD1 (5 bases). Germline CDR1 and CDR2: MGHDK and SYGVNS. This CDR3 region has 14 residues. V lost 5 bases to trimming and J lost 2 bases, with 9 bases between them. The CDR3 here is CASSRRGTNEKLFF. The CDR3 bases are TGTGCCAGCAGTCGAAGGGGTACTAATGAAAAACTGTTTTTT. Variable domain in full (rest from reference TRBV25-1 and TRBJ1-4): EADIYQTPRYLVIGTGKKITLECSQTMGHDKMYWYQQDPGMELHLIHYSYGVNSTEKGDLSSESTVSRIRTEHFPLTLESARPSHTSQYLCASSRRGTNEKLFFGSGTQLSVL.

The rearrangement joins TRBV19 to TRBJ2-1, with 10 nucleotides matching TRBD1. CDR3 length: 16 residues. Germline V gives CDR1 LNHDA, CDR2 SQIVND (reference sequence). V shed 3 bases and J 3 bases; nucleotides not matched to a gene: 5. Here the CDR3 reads CASSISGTGVYNEQFF. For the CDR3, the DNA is TGTGCCAGTAGTATTAGCGGGACAGGGGTCTACAATGAGCAGTTCTTC. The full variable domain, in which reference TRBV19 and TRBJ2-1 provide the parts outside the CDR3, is DGGITQSPKYLFRKEGQNVTLSCEQNLNHDAMYWYRQDPGQGLRLIYYSQIVNDFQKGDIAEGYSVSREKKESFPLTVTSAQKNPTAFYLCASSISGTGVYNEQFFGPGTRLTVL.

CDR3 nucleotide sequence: TGCGCCAGCAGCTTGGATCCTGGACAGGGGGCCGATGGCTACACCTTC. Its translation is CASSLDPGQGADGYTF. The chain links TRBV5-1 to TRBJ1-2; 11 bases align to TRBD1. Trimming removed 0 bases from V and 6 bases from J; junction bases left unmatched: 7. CDR3 size: 16 residues. Germline CDR1 and CDR2: SGHRS and YFSETQ.

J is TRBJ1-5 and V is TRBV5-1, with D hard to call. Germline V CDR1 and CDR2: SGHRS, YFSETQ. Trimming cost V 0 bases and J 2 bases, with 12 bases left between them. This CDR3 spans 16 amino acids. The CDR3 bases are TGCGCCAGCAGCTTGGGGGATAGTAACGGCAATCAGCCCCAGCATTTT. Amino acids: CASSLGDSNGNQPQHF.

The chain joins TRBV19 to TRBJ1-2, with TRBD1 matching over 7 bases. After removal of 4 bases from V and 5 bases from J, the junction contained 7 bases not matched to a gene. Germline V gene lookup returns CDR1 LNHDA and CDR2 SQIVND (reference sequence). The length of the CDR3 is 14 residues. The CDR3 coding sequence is TGTGCCAGTAGTACCCTATCAGGGGGTTATGGCTACACCTTC. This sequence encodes CASSTLSGGYGYTF.

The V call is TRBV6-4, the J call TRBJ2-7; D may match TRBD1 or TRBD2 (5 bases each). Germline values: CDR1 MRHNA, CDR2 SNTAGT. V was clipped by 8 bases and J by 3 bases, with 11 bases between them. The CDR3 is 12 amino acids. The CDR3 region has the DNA TGTGCCAGCTGGGGGATTGACTACGAGCAGTACTTC. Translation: CASWGIDYEQYF.

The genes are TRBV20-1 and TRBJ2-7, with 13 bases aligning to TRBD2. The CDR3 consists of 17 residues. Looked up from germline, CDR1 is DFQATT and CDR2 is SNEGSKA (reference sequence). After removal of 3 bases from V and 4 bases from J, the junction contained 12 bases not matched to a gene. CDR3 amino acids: CSASSPGLAGTSYEQYF. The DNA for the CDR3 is TGCAGTGCTAGTTCCCCGGGACTAGCGGGGACCTCATACGAGCAGTACTTC.